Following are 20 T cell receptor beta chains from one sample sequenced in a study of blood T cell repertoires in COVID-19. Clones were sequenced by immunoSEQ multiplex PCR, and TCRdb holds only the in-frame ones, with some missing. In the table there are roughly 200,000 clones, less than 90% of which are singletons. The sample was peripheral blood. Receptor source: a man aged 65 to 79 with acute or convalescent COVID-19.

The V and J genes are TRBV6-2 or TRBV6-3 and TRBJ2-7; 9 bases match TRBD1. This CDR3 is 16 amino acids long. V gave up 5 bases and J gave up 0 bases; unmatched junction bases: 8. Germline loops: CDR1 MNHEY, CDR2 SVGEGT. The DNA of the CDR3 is TGTGCCAGCAGTGCCGCCCCGGGACAGGGCTCCTACGAGCAGTACTTC. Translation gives CASSAAPGQGSYEQYF.

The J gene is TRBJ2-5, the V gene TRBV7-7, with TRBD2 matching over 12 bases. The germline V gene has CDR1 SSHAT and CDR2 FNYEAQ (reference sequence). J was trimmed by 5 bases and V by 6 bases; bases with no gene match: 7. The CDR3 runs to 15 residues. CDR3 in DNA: TGTGCCAGCAGTCGGACTAGCGGGATTCGCGAGACCCAGTACTTC. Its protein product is CASSRTSGIRETQYF.

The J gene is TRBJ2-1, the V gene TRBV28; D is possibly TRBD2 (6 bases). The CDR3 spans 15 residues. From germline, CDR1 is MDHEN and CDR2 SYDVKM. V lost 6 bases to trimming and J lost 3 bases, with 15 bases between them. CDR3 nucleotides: TGTGCCAGCAGGCTAGGGACTGACGGCTACAATGAGCAGTTCTTC. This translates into CASRLGTDGYNEQFF.

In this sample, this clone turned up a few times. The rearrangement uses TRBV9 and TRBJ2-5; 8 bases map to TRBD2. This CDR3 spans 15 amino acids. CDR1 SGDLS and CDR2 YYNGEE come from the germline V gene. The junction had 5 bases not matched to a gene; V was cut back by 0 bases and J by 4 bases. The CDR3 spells CASSVVGRAGETQYF. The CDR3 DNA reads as TGTGCCAGCAGCGTAGTCGGGAGGGCCGGAGAGACCCAGTACTTC.

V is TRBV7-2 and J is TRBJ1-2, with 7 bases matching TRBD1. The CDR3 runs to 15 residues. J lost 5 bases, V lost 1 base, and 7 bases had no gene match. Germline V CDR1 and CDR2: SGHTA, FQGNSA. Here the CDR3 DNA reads TGTGCCAGCAGCTTAGAGAACAGGGGAAGATATGGCTACACCTTC. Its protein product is CASSLENRGRYGYTF.

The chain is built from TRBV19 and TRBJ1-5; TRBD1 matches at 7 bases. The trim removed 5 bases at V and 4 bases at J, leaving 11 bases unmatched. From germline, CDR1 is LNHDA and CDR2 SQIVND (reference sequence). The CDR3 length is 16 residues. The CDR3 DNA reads TGTGCCAGTAGTTTCGGTCGGGACAGACCGAATCAGCCCCAGCATTTT. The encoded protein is CASSFGRDRPNQPQHF.

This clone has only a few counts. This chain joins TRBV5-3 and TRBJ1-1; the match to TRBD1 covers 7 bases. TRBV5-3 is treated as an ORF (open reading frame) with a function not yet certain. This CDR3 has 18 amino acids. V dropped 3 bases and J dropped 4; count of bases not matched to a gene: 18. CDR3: CARSYTGYTGDRGTEAFF. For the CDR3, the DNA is TGTGCCAGAAGCTATACGGGGTATACAGGGGACCGGGGCACTGAAGCTTTCTTT.

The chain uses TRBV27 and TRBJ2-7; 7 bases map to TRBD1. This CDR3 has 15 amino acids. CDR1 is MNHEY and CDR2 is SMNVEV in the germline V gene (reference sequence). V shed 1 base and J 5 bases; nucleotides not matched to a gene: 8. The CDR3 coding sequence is TGTGCCAGCAGTTTATTTTACAGGGGTAACAACGAGCAGTACTTC. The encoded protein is CASSLFYRGNNEQYF.

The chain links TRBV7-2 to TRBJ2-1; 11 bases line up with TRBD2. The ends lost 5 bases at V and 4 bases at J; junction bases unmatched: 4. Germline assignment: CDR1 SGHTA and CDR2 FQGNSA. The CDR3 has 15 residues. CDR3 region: CASSNTSGGYNEQFF. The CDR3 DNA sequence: TGTGCCAGCAGCAACACTAGCGGGGGTTACAATGAGCAGTTCTTC.

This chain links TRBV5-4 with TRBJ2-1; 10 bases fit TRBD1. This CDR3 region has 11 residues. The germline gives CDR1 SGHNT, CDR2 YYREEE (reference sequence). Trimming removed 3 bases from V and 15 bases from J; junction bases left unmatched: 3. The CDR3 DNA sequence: TGTGCCAGCAGCTCGGGACAGGGGTGGTTCTTC. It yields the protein CASSSGQGWFF.

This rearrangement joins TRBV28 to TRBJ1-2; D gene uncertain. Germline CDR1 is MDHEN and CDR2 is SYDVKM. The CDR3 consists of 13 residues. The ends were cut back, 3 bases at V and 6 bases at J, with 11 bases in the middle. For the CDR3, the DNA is TGTGCCAGCAGTTTCGCAGTTCTGGATGGCTACACCTTC. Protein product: CASSFAVLDGYTF.

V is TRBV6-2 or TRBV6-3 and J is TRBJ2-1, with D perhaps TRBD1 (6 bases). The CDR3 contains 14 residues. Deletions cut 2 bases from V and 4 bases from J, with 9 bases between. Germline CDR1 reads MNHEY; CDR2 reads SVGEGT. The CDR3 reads CASSYLDRYNEQFF. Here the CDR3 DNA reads TGTGCCAGCAGTTACCTGGACAGATACAATGAGCAGTTCTTC.

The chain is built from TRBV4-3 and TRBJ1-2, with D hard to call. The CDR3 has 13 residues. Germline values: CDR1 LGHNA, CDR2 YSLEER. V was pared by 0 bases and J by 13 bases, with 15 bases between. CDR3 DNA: TGCGCCAGCAGCCAAGATTTGGCAGGAGGGTGCACCTTC. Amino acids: CASSQDLAGGCTF.

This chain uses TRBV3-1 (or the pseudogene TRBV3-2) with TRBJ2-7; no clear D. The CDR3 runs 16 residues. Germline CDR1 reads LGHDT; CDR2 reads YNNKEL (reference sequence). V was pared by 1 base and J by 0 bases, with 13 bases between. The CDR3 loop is CASSQVVVRSSYEQYF. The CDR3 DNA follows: TGTGCCAGCAGCCAAGTAGTAGTACGGTCCTCCTACGAGCAGTACTTC.

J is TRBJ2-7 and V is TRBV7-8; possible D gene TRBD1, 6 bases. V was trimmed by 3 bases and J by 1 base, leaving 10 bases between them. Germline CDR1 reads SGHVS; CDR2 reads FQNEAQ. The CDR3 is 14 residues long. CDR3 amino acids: CASSFRTESYEQYF. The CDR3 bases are TGTGCCAGCAGCTTTCGGACAGAGTCCTACGAGCAGTACTTC.

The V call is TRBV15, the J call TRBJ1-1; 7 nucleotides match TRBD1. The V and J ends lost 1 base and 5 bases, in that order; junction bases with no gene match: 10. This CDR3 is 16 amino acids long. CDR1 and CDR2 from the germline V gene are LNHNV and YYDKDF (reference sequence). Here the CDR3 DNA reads TGTGCCACCAGCAGAGTGGGCGGGAGGGGGCGTACTGAAGCTTTCTTT. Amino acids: CATSRVGGRGRTEAFF.

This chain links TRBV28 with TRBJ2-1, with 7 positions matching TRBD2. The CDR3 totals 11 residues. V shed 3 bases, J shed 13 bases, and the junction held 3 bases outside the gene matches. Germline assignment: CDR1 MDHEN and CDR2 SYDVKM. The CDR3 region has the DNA TGTGCCAGCAGTTTGAGCGGGATACAGTTCTTC. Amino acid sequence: CASSLSGIQFF.

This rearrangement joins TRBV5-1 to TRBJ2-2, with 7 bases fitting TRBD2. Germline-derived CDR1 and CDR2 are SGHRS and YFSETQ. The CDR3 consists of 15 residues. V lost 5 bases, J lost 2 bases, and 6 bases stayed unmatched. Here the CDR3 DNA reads TGCGCCAGCAGAGGGGCGGGAGTAAACACCGGGGAGCTGTTTTTT. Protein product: CASRGAGVNTGELFF.

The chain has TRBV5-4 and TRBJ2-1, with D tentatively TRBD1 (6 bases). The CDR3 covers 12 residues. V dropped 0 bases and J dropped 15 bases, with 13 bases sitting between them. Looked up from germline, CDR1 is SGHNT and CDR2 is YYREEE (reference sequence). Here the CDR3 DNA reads TGTGCCAGCAGCTTGGACAGGGAGTTTTTGTTCTTC. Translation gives CASSLDREFLFF.

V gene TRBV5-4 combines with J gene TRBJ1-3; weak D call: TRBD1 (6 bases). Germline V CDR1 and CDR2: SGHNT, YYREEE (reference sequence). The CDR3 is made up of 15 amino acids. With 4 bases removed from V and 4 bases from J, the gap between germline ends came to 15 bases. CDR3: CASSVDSLGGNTIYF. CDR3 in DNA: TGTGCCAGCAGCGTGGACAGTCTCGGAGGAAACACCATATATTTT.